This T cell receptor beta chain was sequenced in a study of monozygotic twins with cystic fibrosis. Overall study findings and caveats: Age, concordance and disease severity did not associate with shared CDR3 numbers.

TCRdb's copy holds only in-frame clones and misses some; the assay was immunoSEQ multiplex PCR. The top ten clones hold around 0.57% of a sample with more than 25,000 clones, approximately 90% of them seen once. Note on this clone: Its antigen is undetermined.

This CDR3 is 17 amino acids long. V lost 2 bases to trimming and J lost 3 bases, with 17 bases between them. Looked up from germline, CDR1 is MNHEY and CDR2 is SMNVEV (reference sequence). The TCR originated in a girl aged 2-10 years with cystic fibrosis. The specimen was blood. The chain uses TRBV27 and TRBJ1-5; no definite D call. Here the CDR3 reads CASSLRFSQPLNQPQHF. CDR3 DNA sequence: TGTGCCAGCAGTTTACGGTTTAGTCAGCCCCTCAATCAGCCCCAGCATTTT.